Listed below are T cell receptor beta chains from one sample, sequenced in a study of T cell repertoires in cytomegalovirus infection. Using its own MiXCR run on the reads, TCRdb lists one record per CDR3 protein. The sample contains around 69,000 distinct CDR3 sequences, around 20% of which appear only once. Their cognate antigens are unknown. The sequencing here drew on CD8+ T cells from cultured PBMCs, taken from culture after CMV antigen stimulation. These receptors were obtained from a human donor in good health (CMV status not recorded). Some clones in this sample may be carry-over from other donors' samples. CDR3s include the opening cysteine and the closing phenylalanine or tryptophan. The order of the fields is CDR3 DNA, CDR3 protein, clone size, D gene, J gene, V gene. A D gene is named only where the DNA matches it firmly. The size entry is marked missing in some rows and otherwise reads once, few, many or a size class.

DNA: TGTGCCAGCAGCCCGGGACAGCCAAACTTCTACGAGCAGTACTTC; CDR3: CASSPGQPNFYEQYF; size: few; D: TRBD1; J: TRBJ2-7; V: TRBV7-8
DNA: TGTGCCAGCAGCCCCGCCGCGGGGGGAAGCTCCTACAATGAGCAGTTCTTC; CDR3: CASSPAAGGSSYNEQFF; size: once; D: TRBD2; J: TRBJ2-1; V: TRBV7-9
DNA: TGTGCCAGCAGTTACTCTGGGGCAGGGTCGGGCACTGAAGCTTTCTTT; CDR3: CASSYSGAGSGTEAFF; size: once; D: .; J: TRBJ1-1; V: TRBV6-5
DNA: TGTGCCAGCAGCTCCCTCCGTGGATCTGCAACTAATGAAAAACTGTTTTTT; CDR3: CASSSLRGSATNEKLFF; size: .; D: .; J: TRBJ1-4; V: TRBV7-9
DNA: TGTGCCAGCAGCTTAATTGCGGGACAGGGGGGATACGAGCAGTACTTC; CDR3: CASSLIAGQGGYEQYF; size: many; D: TRBD1; J: TRBJ2-7; V: TRBV7-9
DNA: TGTGCCAGCAGCTTAGCGTGGCTTCAGGACACGCAGTATTTT; CDR3: CASSLAWLQDTQYF; size: few; D: .; J: TRBJ2-3; V: TRBV7-2
DNA: TGTGCCAGCACCCTGGGACAGGCGGGGACTGAAGCTTTCTTT; CDR3: CASTLGQAGTEAFF; size: once; D: TRBD1; J: TRBJ1-1; V: TRBV19
DNA: TGCGCCAGCAGCCAAGAGAGCGGGACACCCTACGAGCAGTACTTC; CDR3: CASSQESGTPYEQYF; size: .; D: .; J: TRBJ2-7; V: TRBV4-3
DNA: TGTGCCAGCAGCGTCGGACAGTTTAGCAATCAGCCCCAGCATTTT; CDR3: CASSVGQFSNQPQHF; size: few; D: .; J: TRBJ1-5; V: TRBV7-2
DNA: TGTGCCAGCAGCTTAGGGAGGAACGGGGTTTTGAACACTGAAGCTTTCTTT; CDR3: CASSLGRNGVLNTEAFF; size: .; D: .; J: TRBJ1-1; V: TRBV7-2
DNA: TGTGCCAGCAGCTTAGGCCTTCCCACAGATACGCAGTATTTT; CDR3: CASSLGLPTDTQYF; size: few; D: .; J: TRBJ2-3; V: TRBV7-9
DNA: TGTGCCAGCAGCTTACTAGGGGAGCGGAACACCGGGGAGCTGTTTTTT; CDR3: CASSLLGERNTGELFF; size: .; D: .; J: TRBJ2-2; V: TRBV7-9
DNA: TGTGCCAGCGGGGGATACACTGAAGCTTTCTTT; CDR3: CASGGYTEAFF; size: .; D: .; J: TRBJ1-1; V: TRBV12-3/TRBV12-4
DNA: TGTGCCAGCAGCTTAGCCAGGCTGGTGGACACCGGGGAGCTGTTTTTT; CDR3: CASSLARLVDTGELFF; size: medium-sized; D: .; J: TRBJ2-2; V: TRBV7-8
DNA: TGTGCCAGCAACGACCAGACCGCCTACGAGCAGTACTTC; CDR3: CASNDQTAYEQYF; size: .; D: .; J: TRBJ2-7; V: TRBV6-1
DNA: TGTGCCAGCAGCCCCAGAAAGGGATCCTACGAGCAGTACTTC; CDR3: CASSPRKGSYEQYF; size: .; D: .; J: TRBJ2-7; V: TRBV7-6
DNA: TGTGCCAGCAGTGGACACAGCGAAGGGTCTTCTGAGTATAGCAATCAGCCCCAGCATTTT; CDR3: CASSGHSEGSSEYSNQPQHF; size: many; D: .; J: TRBJ1-5; V: TRBV28
DNA: TGTGCCAGCAGCTTAAAGGGTCACGGGGGGTTCGGGCAAACTACGGCTGAAGCTTTCTTT; CDR3: CASSLKGHGGFGQTTAEAFF; size: .; D: .; J: TRBJ1-1; V: TRBV7-2
DNA: TGTGCCAGCAGCCCATACAGGGAGCGGAACACTGAAGCTTTCTTT; CDR3: CASSPYRERNTEAFF; size: .; D: .; J: TRBJ1-1; V: TRBV7-2
DNA: TGTGCCAGCAGCCCCGGGGGGGGGGACGTTGACTATGGCTACACCTTC; CDR3: CASSPGGGDVDYGYTF; size: .; D: .; J: TRBJ1-2; V: TRBV7-8
DNA: TGCAGTGCTAGAACCCGGACGGTTGAAGCTTTCTTT; CDR3: CSARTRTVEAFF; size: .; D: .; J: TRBJ1-1; V: TRBV20-1
DNA: TGTGCCAGCACTAACGGAGGGGCCGAAGCTTTCTTT; CDR3: CASTNGGAEAFF; size: few; D: .; J: TRBJ1-1; V: TRBV7-6
DNA: TGTGCCAGCAGCCTTAACCCGGGACACCTGAACACTGAAGCTTTCTTT; CDR3: CASSLNPGHLNTEAFF; size: .; D: .; J: TRBJ1-1; V: TRBV2
DNA: TGTGCCAGCAGTCCGACAGTCATGGAGCAGTACTTC; CDR3: CASSPTVMEQYF; size: once; D: .; J: TRBJ2-7; V: TRBV6-2/TRBV6-3
DNA: TGTGCCAGCAGCTTGAGGACAGGGTCGGGCGCAGATACGCAGTATTTT; CDR3: CASSLRTGSGADTQYF; size: .; D: TRBD1; J: TRBJ2-3; V: TRBV7-4
DNA: TGTGCCAGCAGTCCAGGGTATTCTGAAGCTTTCTTT; CDR3: CASSPGYSEAFF; size: .; D: .; J: TRBJ1-1; V: TRBV6-5
DNA: TGTGCCAGCAGCACCCGACAGGGAAGTTTCAACGAGCAGTACTTC; CDR3: CASSTRQGSFNEQYF; size: few; D: TRBD1; J: TRBJ2-7; V: TRBV9
DNA: TGTGCCAGCAGCTTAGAGCCTAGCGGGGGAAGCTACGAGCAGTACTTC; CDR3: CASSLEPSGGSYEQYF; size: .; D: TRBD2; J: TRBJ2-7; V: TRBV7-2
DNA: TGTGCCAGCAGCACCCAACAGGGGGAGGTGTTACATGGCTACACCTTC; CDR3: CASSTQQGEVLHGYTF; size: .; D: TRBD1; J: TRBJ1-2; V: TRBV7-9
DNA: TGTGCCAGCAGCCCGGGGAGGACAAACTATGGCTACACCTTC; CDR3: CASSPGRTNYGYTF; size: few; D: .; J: TRBJ1-2; V: TRBV7-8
DNA: TGTGCCAGCACCACCGGTCTCTCCTACGAGCAGTACTTC; CDR3: CASTTGLSYEQYF; size: .; D: .; J: TRBJ2-7; V: TRBV6-1
DNA: TGTGCCAGCCCCCGGTGGCGGGGGGTCTCTAATGAGCAGTTCTTC; CDR3: CASPRWRGVSNEQFF; size: few; D: TRBD2; J: TRBJ2-1; V: TRBV2
DNA: TGTGCCAGCAGTTTGTCTCTAGCGGGGGCAACGTCCTACGAGCAGTACTTC; CDR3: CASSLSLAGATSYEQYF; size: .; D: TRBD2; J: TRBJ2-7; V: TRBV12-3/TRBV12-4
DNA: TGTGCCAGCAGCATCGAGCCTTTTTACGAGCAGTACTTC; CDR3: CASSIEPFYEQYF; size: .; D: .; J: TRBJ2-7; V: TRBV7-2
DNA: TGTGCCAGCAGCTTAGAGGGGCGAAATGAAAAACTGTTTTTT; CDR3: CASSLEGRNEKLFF; size: few; D: .; J: TRBJ1-4; V: TRBV7-9
DNA: TGTGCCAGCACTGGCGGCGGGGAGAGGGGAGAGACCCAGTACTTC; CDR3: CASTGGGERGETQYF; size: few; D: .; J: TRBJ2-5; V: TRBV27
DNA: TGTGCCAGCAGCCGTACAGGATTTGAAGCTTTCTTT; CDR3: CASSRTGFEAFF; size: .; D: .; J: TRBJ1-1; V: TRBV7-8
DNA: TGTGCCATCAGTGAAGTGGAAAACGAGCAGTACTTC; CDR3: CAISEVENEQYF; size: few; D: .; J: TRBJ2-7; V: TRBV10-3
DNA: TGTGCCAGCAGCGACATGACCTACGAGCAGTACTTC; CDR3: CASSDMTYEQYF; size: .; D: .; J: TRBJ2-7; V: TRBV7-2
DNA: TGTGCCAGCAGCGTAGCCGGGGACGAGCAGTACTTC; CDR3: CASSVAGDEQYF; size: .; D: .; J: TRBJ2-7; V: TRBV9
DNA: TGTGCCAGCAGTTTAGGGCTGGGCCGAGCCAAAAACATTCAGTACTTC; CDR3: CASSLGLGRAKNIQYF; size: many; D: .; J: TRBJ2-4; V: TRBV12-3/TRBV12-4
DNA: TGTGCCAGCAGCTCTAAACCGCCAGCGGGGGCCCAAGAGACCCAGTACTTC; CDR3: CASSSKPPAGAQETQYF; size: .; D: TRBD2; J: TRBJ2-5; V: TRBV7-2
DNA: TGTGCCAGCAGCATTAATCTAGCGGGAGATACGCAGTATTTT; CDR3: CASSINLAGDTQYF; size: few; D: TRBD2; J: TRBJ2-3; V: TRBV7-2
DNA: TGTGCCAGCAGCTCGAGGGTACGCGGGCCCGACCAAGAGACCCAGTACTTC; CDR3: CASSSRVRGPDQETQYF; size: many; D: .; J: TRBJ2-5; V: TRBV7-2
DNA: TGTGCCAGCAGCTTAGAGAGCAATGAGCAGTTCTTC; CDR3: CASSLESNEQFF; size: few; D: .; J: TRBJ2-1; V: TRBV7-9
DNA: TGTGCCAGCAGCTTTCCAGTACGACAGGGTATGGACAATGAGCAGTTCTTC; CDR3: CASSFPVRQGMDNEQFF; size: few; D: TRBD1; J: TRBJ2-1; V: TRBV7-6